What follows describes a single T cell receptor beta chain. The antigen remains undetermined. A read error may account for a junction end that differs from germline. The DNA ends 3 residues before the CDR3 does, and the rest of the CDR3 is filled in from the germline J gene. Data came from immunoSEQ multiplex PCR; TCRdb stores just in-frame clones and leaves some out. The table lists roughly 32,000 clones. This record belongs to a study of Tregs in tolerant kidney transplant recipients. General study results and limits: Biological reproducibility was not directly addressed, but technical replication error appeared minimal.

The CDR3 sequence is 14 residues long. Germline CDR1 reads LGHNA; CDR2 reads YNFKEQ. The gene calls are TRBV4-2 and TRBJ2-7; TRBD1 might be the D (6 bases). The origin of this receptor is a human donor who received a combined kidney and bone marrow transplant. The source was CD8+ T cells from blood, collected before the transplant. The DNA read from the CDR3 is TGCGCCAGCAGCGCTAGGGACAACCCCTACGAG. Protein sequence: CASSARDNPYE. The full CDR3 reads CASSARDNPYEQYF.